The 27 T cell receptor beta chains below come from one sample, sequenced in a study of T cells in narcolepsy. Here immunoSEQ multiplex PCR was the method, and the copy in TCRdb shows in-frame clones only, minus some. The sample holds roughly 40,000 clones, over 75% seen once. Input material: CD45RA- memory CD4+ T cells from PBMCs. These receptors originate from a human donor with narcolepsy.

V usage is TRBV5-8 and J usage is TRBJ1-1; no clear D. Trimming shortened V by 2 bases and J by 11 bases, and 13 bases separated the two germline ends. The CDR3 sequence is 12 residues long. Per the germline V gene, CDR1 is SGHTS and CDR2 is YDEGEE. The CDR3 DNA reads TGTGCCAGCAGCTTCCTTAGAACCATGGCTTTCTTT. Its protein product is CASSFLRTMAFF.

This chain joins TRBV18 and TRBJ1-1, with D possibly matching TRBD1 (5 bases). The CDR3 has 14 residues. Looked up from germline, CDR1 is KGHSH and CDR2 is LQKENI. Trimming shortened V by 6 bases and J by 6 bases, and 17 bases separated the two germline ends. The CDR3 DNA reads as TGTGCCAGCTCCCCAGGATCAGGGTCACCTGAAGCTTTCTTT. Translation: CASSPGSGSPEAFF.

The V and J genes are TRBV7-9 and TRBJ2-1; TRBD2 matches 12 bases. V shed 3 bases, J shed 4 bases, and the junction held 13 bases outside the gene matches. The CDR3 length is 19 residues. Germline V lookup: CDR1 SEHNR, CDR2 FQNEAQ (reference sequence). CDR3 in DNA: TGTGCCAGCAGCTTTGGGCCTCTAGCGGGGGGGTCATTATACAATGAGCAGTTCTTC. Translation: CASSFGPLAGGSLYNEQFF.

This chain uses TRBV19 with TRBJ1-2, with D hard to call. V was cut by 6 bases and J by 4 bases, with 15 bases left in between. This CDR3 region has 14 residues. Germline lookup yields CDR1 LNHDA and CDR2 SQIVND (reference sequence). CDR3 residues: CASSVRMVSYGYTF. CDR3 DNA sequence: TGTGCCAGTAGCGTCCGGATGGTCTCCTATGGCTACACCTTC.

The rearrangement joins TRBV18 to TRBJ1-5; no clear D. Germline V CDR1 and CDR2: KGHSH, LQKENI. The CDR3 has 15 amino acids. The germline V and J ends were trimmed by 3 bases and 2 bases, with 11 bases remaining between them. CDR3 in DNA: TGTGCCAGCTCACCTTCGGGCGGGGGCAATCAGCCCCAGCATTTT. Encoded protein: CASSPSGGGNQPQHF.

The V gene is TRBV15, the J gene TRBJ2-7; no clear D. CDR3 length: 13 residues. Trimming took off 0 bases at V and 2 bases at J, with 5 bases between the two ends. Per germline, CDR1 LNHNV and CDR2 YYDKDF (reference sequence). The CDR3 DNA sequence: TGTGCCACCAGCAGAGATGGCCCCTACGAGCAGTACTTC. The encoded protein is CATSRDGPYEQYF.

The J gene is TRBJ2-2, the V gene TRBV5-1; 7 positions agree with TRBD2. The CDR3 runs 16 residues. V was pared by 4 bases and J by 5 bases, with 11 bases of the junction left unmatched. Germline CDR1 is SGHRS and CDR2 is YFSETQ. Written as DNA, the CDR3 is TGCGCCAGCAGCGGGAGGGGAACGGCGGCTACCGGGGAGCTGTTTTTT. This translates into CASSGRGTAATGELFF.

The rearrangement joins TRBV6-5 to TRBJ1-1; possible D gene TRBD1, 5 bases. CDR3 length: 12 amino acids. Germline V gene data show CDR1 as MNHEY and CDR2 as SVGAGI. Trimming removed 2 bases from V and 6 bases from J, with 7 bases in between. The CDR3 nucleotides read TGTGCCAGCAGTTACAGGGGAGCTGAAGCTTTCTTT. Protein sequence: CASSYRGAEAFF.

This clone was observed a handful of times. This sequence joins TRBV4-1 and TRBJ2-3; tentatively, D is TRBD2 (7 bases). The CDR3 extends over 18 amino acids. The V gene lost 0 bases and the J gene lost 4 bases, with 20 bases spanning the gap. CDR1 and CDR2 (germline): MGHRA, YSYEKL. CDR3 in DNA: TGCGCCAGCAGCCAAGATCTGGGGGGGGCCTCCCGGTCAGATACGCAGTATTTT. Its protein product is CASSQDLGGASRSDTQYF.

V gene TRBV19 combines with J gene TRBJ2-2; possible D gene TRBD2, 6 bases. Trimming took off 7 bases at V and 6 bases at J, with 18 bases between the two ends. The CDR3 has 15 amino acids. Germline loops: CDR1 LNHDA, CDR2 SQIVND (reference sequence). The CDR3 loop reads CASTPGALTPGELFF. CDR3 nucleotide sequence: TGTGCCAGTACACCGGGAGCCTTAACGCCCGGGGAGCTGTTTTTT.

The DNA of the CDR3 is TGTGCCAGCAGTTACACGGGGACTAGTTACAATGAGCAGTTCTTC. Encoded protein: CASSYTGTSYNEQFF. The V and J genes are TRBV6-5 and TRBJ2-1; TRBD2 agrees at 8 bases. V dropped 2 bases and J dropped 4; count of bases not matched to a gene: 4. Germline assignment: CDR1 MNHEY and CDR2 SVGAGI. CDR3 length equals 15 residues.

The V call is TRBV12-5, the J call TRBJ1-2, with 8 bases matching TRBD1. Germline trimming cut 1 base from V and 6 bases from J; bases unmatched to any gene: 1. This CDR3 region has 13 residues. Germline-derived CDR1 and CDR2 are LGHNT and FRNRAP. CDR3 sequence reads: CASGLGTGNGYTF. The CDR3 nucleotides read TGTGCTAGTGGTTTGGGGACAGGGAATGGCTACACCTTC.

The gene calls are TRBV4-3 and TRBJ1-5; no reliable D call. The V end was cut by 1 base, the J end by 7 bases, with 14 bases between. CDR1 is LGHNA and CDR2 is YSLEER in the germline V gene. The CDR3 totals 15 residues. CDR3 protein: CASSQVYRVEQPQHF. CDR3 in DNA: TGCGCCAGCAGCCAAGTTTACCGGGTTGAGCAGCCCCAGCATTTT.

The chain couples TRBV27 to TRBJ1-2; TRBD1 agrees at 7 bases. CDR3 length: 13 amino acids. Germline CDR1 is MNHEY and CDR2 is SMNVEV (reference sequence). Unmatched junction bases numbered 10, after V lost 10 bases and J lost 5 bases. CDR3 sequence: CATHRGAGYGYTF. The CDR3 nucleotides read TGTGCCACCCACAGGGGCGCAGGGTATGGCTACACCTTC.

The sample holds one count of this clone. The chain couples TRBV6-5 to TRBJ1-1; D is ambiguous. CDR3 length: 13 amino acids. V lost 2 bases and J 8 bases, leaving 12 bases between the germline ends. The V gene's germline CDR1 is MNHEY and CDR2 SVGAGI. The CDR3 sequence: CASSYRSGPEAFF. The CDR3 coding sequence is TGTGCCAGCAGTTACCGGAGTGGACCCGAAGCTTTCTTT.

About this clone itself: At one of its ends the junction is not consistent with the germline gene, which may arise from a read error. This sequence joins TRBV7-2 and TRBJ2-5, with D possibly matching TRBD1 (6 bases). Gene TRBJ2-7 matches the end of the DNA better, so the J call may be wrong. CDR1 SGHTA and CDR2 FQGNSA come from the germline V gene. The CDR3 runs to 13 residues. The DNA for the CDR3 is TGCGCCAGCAGTCGGGCAGGGGACTACGAGCAGTACTTC. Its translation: CASSRAGDYEQYF.

The CDR3 region is CASSFDRGGQTYEQYF. CDR3 sequence (DNA): TGTGCCAGCAGTTTTGATCGGGGTGGACAGACCTACGAGCAGTACTTC. The chain has TRBV28 and TRBJ2-7, with a possible D match to TRBD1 (6 bases). CDR1 and CDR2 (germline): MDHEN, SYDVKM. V shed 3 bases and J shed 2 bases, with 17 bases lying between them. This CDR3 is 16 amino acids long. Full variable domain (rest looked up from reference TRBV28 and TRBJ2-7): DVKVTQSSRYLVKRTGEKVFLECVQDMDHENMFWYRQDPGLGLRLIYFSYDVKMKEKGDIPEGYSVSREKKERFSLILESASTNQTSMYLCASSFDRGGQTYEQYFGPGTRLTVT.

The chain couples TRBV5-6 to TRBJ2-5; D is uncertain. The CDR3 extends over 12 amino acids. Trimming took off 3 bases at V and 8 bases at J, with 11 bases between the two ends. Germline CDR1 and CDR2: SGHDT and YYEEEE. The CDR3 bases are TGTGCCAGCAGCTCCAACGGGCAAACCCAGTACTTC. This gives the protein CASSSNGQTQYF.

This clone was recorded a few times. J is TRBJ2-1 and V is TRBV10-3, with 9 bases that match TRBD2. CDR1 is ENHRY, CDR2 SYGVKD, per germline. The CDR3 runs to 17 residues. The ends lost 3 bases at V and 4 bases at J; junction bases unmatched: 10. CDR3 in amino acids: CAISEGGLAGRYNEQFF. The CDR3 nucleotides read TGTGCCATCAGTGAAGGGGGTCTAGCGGGGCGATACAATGAGCAGTTCTTC.

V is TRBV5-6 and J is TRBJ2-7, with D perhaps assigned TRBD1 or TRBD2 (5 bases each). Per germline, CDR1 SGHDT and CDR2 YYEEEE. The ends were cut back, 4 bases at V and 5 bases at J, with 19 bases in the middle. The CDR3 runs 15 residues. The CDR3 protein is CASSPRGRGEHEQYF. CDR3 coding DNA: TGTGCCAGCAGCCCCCGGGGCCGGGGAGAGCACGAGCAGTACTTC.

The CDR3 bases are TGTGCCAGCAGTTTAGCCGGGCCCTCTGGAAACACCATATATTTT. The encoded protein is CASSLAGPSGNTIYF. This chain connects TRBV28 to TRBJ1-3; D not certain. This CDR3 contains 15 residues. Germline CDR1 and CDR2: MDHEN and SYDVKM. Trimming left V 2 bases short and J 0 bases short, with 8 bases between.

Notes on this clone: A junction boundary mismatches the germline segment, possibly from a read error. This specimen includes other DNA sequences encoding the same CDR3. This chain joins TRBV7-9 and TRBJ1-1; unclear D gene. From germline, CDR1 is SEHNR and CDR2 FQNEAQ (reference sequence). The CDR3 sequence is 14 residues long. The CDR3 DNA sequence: TGTGCCAGCAGCTTAGGGACCTCGAACACTGAAGCCTTCTTT. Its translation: CASSLGTSNTEAFF.

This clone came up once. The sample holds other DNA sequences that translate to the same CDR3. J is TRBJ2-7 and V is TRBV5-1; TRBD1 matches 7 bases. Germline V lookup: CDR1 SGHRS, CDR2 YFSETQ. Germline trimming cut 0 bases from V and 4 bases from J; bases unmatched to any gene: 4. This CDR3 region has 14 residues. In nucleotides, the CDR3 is TGCGCCAGCAGCTTGGGACAGGGTGGGTACGAGCAGTACTTC. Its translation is CASSLGQGGYEQYF.

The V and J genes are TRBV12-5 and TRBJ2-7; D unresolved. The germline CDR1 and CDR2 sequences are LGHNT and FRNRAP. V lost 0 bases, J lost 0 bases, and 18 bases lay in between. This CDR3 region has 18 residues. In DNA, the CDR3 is TGTGCTAGTGGTTTGGTGCCGACCAGGCACTTAAGCTCCTACGAGCAGTACTTC. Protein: CASGLVPTRHLSSYEQYF.

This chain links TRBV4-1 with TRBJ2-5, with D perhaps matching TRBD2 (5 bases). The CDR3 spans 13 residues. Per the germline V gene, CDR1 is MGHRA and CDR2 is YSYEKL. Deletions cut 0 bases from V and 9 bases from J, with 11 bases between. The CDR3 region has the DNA TGCGCCAGCAGCCAAGAGATTTCCGGGGCCCAGTACTTC. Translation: CASSQEISGAQYF.

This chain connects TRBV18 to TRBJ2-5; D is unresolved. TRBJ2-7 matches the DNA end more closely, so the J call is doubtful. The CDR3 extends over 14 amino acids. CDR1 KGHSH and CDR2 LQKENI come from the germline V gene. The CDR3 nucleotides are TGTGCCAGCTCACCGCCCTCCACCCCTTACGAGCAGTACTTC. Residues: CASSPPSTPYEQYF.

Here the CDR3 DNA reads TGCGCCAGCAGCTTAGAGCCTGGCGGGGGACTTCCCTACAATGAGCAGTTCTTC. It translates to CASSLEPGGGLPYNEQFF. V usage is TRBV5-1 and J usage is TRBJ2-1; 7 positions agree with TRBD2. CDR3 size: 18 residues. Germline loops: CDR1 SGHRS, CDR2 YFSETQ. Germline trimming cut 2 bases from V and 2 bases from J; bases unmatched to any gene: 13. Supplemented by reference TRBV5-1 and TRBJ2-1, the full variable domain reads KAGVTQTPRYLIKTRGQQVTLSCSPISGHRSVSWYQQTPGQGLQFLFEYFSETQRNKGNFPGRFSGRQFSNSRSEMNVSTLELGDSALYLCASSLEPGGGLPYNEQFFGPGTRLTVL.